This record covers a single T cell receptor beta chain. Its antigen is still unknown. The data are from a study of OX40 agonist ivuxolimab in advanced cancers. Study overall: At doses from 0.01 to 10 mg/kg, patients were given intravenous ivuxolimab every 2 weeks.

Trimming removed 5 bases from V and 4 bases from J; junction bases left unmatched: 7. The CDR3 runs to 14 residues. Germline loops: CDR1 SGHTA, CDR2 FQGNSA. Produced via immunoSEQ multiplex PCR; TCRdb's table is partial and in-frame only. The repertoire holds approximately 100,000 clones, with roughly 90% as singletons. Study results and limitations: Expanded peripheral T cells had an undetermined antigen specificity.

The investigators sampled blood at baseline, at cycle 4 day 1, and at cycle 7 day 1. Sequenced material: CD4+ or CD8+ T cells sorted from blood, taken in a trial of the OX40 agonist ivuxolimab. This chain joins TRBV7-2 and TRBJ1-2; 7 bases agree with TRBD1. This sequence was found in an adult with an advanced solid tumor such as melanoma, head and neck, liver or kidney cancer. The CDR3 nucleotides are TGTGCCAGCAGCAAAGGACAGGCGGGCTATGGCTACACCTTC. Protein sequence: CASSKGQAGYGYTF.